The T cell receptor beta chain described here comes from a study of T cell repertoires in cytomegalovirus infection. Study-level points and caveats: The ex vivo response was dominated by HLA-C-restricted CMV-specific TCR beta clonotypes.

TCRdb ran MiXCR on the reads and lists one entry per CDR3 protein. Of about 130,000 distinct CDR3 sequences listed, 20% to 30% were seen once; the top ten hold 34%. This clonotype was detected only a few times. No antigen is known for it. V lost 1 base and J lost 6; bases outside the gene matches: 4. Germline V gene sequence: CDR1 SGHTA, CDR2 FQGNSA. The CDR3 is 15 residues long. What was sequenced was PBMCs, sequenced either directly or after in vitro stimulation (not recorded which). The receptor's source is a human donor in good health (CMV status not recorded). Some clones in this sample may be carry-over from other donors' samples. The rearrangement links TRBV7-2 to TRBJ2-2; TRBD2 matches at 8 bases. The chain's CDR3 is CASSLGGRWAGELFF. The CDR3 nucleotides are TGTGCCAGCAGCTTAGGCGGGAGGTGGGCCGGGGAGCTGTTTTTT.